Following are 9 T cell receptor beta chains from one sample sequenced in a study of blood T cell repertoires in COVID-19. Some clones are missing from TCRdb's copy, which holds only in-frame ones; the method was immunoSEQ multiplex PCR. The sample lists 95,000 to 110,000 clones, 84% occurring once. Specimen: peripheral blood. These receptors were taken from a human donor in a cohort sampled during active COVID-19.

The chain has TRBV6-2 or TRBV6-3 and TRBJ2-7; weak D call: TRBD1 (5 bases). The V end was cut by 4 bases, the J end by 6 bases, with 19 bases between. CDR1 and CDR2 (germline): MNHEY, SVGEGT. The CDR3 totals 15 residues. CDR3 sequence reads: CASSLNRPPTGEQYV. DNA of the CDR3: TGTGCCAGCAGTTTAAACAGGCCGCCCACTGGCGAGCAGTACGTC.

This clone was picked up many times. This CDR3 reads CAISESGGGYGYTF. CDR3 nucleotide sequence: TGTGCCATCAGTGAGTCAGGGGGCGGCTATGGCTACACCTTC. The V call is TRBV10-3, the J call TRBJ1-2, with 7 bases lining up with TRBD1. V shed 0 bases, J shed 4 bases, and the junction held 2 bases outside the gene matches. Germline CDR1 ENHRY, CDR2 SYGVKD. This CDR3 contains 14 residues.

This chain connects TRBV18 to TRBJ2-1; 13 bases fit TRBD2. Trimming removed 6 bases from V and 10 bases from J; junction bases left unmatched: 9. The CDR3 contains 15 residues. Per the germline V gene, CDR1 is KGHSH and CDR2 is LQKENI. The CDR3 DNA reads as TGTGCCAGCTCCGCCGGACTAGCGGGAGATGGCGAGCAGTTCTTC. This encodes CASSAGLAGDGEQFF.

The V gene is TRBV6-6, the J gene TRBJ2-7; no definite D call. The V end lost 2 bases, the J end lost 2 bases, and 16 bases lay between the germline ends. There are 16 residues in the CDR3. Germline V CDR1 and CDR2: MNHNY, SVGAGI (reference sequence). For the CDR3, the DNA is TGTGCCAGCAGTTACCGATCCTTCCTCAGTACCTACGAGCAGTACTTC. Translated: CASSYRSFLSTYEQYF.

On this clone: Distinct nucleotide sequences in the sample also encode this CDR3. The CDR3 spells CASSLAGEGTEAFF. CDR3 DNA sequence: TGTGCCAGCAGCTTAGCGGGGGAGGGCACTGAAGCTTTCTTT. The gene calls are TRBV7-2 and TRBJ1-1; tentatively, D is TRBD1 (5 bases). CDR1 is SGHTA and CDR2 is FQGNSA in the germline V gene. V was clipped by 0 bases and J by 4 bases, with 9 bases between them. The CDR3 length is 14 residues.

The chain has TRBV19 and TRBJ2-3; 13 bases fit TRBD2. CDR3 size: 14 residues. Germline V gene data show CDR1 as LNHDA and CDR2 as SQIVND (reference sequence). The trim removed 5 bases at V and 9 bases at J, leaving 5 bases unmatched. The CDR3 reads CASSGLAGALTQYF. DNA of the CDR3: TGTGCCAGTAGTGGACTAGCGGGAGCTTTGACGCAGTATTTT.

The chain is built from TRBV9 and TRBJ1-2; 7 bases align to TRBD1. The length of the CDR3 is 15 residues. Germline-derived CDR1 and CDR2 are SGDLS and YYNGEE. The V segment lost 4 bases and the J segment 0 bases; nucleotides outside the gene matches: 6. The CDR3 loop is CASSPEQGTNYGYTF. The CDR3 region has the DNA TGTGCCAGCAGCCCCGAACAGGGGACTAACTATGGCTACACCTTC.

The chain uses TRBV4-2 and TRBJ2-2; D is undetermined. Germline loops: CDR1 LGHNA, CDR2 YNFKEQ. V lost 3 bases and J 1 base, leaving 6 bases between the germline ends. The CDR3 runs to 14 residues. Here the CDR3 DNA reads TGTGCCAGCAGCCACAACTTGAACACCGGGGAGCTGTTTTTT. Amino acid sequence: CASSHNLNTGELFF.

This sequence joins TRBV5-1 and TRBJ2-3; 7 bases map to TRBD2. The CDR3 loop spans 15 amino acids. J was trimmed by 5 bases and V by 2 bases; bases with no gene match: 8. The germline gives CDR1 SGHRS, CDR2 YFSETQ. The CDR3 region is CASSFEGRAVDTQYF. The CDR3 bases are TGCGCCAGCAGCTTTGAAGGGAGGGCCGTAGATACGCAGTATTTT.